The subject of this entry is one TCR beta chain. A read error may produce the germline difference seen at one junction end. The data belong to a study of Graves' ophthalmopathy and Graves' hyperthyroidism. The CDR3 has 16 amino acids. CDR1 DFQATT and CDR2 SNEGSKA come from the germline V gene (reference sequence). Transcripts of RNA were the source for amplifying TCR beta CDR3 regions. First-round RT-PCR with HTBI primers preceded a second-round multiplex PCR. TCRdb itself ran the multiplex PCR reads through MiXCR, one entry per CDR3 protein. Here the sample spans about 1.2 million distinct CDR3 sequences, 35% to 40% being singletons.

V gene TRBV20-1 combines with J gene TRBJ2-7; 9 nucleotides line up with TRBD2. The sample consisted of peripheral blood or thyroid tissue (not recorded which). This clonotype originated in an adult man with Graves' hyperthyroidism. In nucleotides, the CDR3 is TGCAGTGCTAGAGACCGAGCGGGAGGAGGGGGCGGGGAGCTGTACTTC. As protein: CSARDRAGGGGGELYF.